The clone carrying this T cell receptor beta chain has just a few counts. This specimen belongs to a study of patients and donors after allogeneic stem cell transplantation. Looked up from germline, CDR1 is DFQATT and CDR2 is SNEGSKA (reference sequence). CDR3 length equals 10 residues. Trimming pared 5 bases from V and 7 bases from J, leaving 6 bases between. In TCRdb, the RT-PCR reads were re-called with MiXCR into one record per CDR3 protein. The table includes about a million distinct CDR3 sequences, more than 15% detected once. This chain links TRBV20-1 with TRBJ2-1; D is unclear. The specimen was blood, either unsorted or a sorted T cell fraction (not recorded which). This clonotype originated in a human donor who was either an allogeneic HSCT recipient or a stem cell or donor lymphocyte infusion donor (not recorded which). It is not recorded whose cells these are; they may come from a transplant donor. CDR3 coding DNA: TGCAGTGCTGACGTAAATGAGCAGTTCTTC. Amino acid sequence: CSADVNEQFF.